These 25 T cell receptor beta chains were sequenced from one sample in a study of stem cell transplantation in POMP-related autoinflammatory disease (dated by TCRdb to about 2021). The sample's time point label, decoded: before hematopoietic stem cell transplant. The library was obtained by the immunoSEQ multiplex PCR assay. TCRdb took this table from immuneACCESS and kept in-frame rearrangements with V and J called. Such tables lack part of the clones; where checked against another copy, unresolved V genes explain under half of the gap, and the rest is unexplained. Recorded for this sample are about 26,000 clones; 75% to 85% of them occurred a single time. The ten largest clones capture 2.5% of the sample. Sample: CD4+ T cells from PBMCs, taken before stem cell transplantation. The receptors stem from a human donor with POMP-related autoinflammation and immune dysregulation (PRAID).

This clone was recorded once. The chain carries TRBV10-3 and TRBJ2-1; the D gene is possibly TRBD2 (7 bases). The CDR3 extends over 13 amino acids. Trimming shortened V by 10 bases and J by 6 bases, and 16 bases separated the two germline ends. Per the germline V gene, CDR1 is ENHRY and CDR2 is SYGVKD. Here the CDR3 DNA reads TGTGCCACTGTAGGGGGGGCCACCAATGAGCAGTTCTTC. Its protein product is CATVGGATNEQFF.

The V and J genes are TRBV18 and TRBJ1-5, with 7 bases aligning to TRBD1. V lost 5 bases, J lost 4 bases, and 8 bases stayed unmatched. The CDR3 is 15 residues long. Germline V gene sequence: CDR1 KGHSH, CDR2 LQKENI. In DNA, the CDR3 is TGTGCCAGCTCAAACCAGGGACAGCGAAATCAGCCCCAGCATTTT. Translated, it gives CASSNQGQRNQPQHF. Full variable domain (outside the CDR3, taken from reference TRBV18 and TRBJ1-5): NAGVMQNPRHLVRRRGQEARLRCSPMKGHSHVYWYRQLPEEGLKFMVYLQKENIIDESGMPKERFSAEFPKEGPSILRIQQVVRGDSAAYFCASSNQGQRNQPQHFGDGTRLSIL.

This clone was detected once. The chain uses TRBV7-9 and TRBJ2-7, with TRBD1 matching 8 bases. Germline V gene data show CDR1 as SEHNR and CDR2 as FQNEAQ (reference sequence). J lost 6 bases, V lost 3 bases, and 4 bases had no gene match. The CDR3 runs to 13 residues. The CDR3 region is CASSFSDRAEQYF. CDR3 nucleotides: TGTGCCAGCAGCTTCTCGGACAGGGCCGAGCAGTACTTC.

The DNA for the CDR3 is TGTGCCAGCAGCCTAAAAGGACAACATCATACTGAAGCTTTCTTT. The encoded protein is CASSLKGQHHTEAFF. V usage is TRBV11-3 and J usage is TRBJ1-1; tentative D call: TRBD1 (5 bases). The germline V gene has CDR1 SGHNT and CDR2 YENEEA. This CDR3 spans 15 amino acids. V was trimmed by 5 bases and J by 5 bases, leaving 18 bases between them. The full variable domain, in which reference TRBV11-3 and TRBJ1-1 provide the parts outside the CDR3, is EAGVVQSPRYKIIEKKQPVAFWCNPISGHNTLYWYLQNLGQGPELLIRYENEEAVDDSQLPKDRFSAERLKGVDSTLKIQPAELGDSAVYLCASSLKGQHHTEAFFGQGTRLTVV.

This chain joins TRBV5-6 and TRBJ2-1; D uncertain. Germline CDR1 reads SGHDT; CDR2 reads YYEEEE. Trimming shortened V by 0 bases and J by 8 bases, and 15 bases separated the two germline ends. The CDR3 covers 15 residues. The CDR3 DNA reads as TGTGCCAGCAGCTTGGGGACGCTACCTGGGGATGAGCAGTTCTTC. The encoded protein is CASSLGTLPGDEQFF.

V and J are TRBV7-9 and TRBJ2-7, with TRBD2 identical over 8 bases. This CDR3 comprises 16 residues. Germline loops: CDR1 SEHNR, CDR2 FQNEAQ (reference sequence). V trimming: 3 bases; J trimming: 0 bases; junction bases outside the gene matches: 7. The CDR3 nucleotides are TGTGCCAGCAGCTTTGCTGGCGGGAGGCACTCCTACGAGCAGTACTTC. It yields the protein CASSFAGGRHSYEQYF.

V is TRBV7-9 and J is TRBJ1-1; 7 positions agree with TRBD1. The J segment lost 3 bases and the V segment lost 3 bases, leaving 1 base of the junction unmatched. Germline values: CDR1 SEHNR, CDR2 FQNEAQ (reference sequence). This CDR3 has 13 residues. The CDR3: CASSFQGDTEAFF. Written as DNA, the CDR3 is TGTGCCAGCAGCTTCCAGGGGGACACTGAAGCTTTCTTT.

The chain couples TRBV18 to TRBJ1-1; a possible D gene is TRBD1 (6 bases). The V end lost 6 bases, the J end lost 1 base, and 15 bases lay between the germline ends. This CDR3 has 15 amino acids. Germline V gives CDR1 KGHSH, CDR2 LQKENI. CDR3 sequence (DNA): TGTGCCAGCTCGCAGACAGGCCCCAGGAACACTGAAGCTTTCTTT. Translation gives CASSQTGPRNTEAFF.

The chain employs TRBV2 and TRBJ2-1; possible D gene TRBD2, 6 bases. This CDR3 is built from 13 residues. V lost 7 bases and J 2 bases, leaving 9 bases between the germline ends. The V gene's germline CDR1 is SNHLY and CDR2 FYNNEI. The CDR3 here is CASKGGTYNEQFF. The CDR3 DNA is TGTGCCAGCAAGGGCGGGACCTACAATGAGCAGTTCTTC.

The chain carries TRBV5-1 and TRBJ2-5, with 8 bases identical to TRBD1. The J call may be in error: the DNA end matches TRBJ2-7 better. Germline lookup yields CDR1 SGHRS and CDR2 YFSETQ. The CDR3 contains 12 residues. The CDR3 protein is CASSPQGDEQYF. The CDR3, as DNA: TGCGCCAGCAGCCCACAGGGGGACGAGCAGTACTTC.

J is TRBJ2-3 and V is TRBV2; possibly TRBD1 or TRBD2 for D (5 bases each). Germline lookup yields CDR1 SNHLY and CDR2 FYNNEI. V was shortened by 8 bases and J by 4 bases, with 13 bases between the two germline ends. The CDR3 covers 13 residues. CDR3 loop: CASALGRSDTQYF. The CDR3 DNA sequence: TGTGCCAGCGCTTTGGGACGTTCAGATACGCAGTATTTT.

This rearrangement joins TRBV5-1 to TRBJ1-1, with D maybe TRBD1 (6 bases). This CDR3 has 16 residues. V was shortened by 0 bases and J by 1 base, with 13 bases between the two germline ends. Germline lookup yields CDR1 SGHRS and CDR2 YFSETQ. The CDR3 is CASSLAPGQRNTEAFF. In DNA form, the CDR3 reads TGCGCCAGCAGCTTGGCCCCGGGACAAAGGAACACTGAAGCTTTCTTT.

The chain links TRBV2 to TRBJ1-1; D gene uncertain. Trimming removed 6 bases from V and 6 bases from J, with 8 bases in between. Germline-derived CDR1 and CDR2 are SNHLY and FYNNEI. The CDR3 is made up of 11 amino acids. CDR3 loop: CASRPTAEAFF. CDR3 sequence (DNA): TGTGCCAGCAGGCCGACCGCTGAAGCTTTCTTT.

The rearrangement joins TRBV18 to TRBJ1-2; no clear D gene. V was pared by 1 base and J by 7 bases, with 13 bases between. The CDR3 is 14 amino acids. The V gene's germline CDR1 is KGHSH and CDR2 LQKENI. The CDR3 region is CASSPRTRRIGYTF. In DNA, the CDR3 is TGTGCCAGCTCACCACGAACACGACGGATTGGCTACACCTTC.

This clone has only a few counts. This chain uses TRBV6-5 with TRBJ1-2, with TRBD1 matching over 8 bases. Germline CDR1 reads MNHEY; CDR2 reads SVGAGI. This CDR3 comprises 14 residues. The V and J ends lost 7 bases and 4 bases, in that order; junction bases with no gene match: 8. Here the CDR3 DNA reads TGTGCCAGCAAGGAACACAGGGGGATCTATGGCTACACCTTC. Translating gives CASKEHRGIYGYTF.

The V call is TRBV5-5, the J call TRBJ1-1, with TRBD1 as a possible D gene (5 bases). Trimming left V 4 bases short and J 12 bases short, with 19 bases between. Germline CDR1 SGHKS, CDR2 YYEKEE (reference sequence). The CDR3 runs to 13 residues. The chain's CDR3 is CASSPPVQVLPFF. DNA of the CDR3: TGTGCCAGCAGCCCGCCCGTACAGGTCCTACCTTTCTTT.

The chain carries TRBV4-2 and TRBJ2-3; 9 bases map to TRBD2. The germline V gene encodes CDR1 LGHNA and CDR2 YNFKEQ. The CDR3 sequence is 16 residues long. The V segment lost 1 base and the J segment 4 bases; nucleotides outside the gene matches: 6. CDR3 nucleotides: TGTGCCAGCAGCCAAGGGACTAGCGCCCCCCCAGATACGCAGTATTTT. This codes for CASSQGTSAPPDTQYF.

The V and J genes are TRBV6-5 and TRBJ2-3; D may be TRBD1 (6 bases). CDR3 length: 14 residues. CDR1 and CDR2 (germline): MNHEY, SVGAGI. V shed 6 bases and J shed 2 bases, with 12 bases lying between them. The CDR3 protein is CASRTGLFTDTQYF. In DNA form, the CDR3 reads TGTGCCAGCAGGACAGGACTGTTCACAGATACGCAGTATTTT.

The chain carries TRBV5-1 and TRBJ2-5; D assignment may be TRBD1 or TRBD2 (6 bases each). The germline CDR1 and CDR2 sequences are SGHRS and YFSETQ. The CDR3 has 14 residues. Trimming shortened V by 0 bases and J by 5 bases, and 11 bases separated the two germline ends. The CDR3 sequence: CASSLGRGLETQYF. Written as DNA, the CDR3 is TGCGCCAGCAGCTTGGGACGGGGGCTGGAGACCCAGTACTTC. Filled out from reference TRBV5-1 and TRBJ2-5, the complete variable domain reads KAGVTQTPRYLIKTRGQQVTLSCSPISGHRSVSWYQQTPGQGLQFLFEYFSETQRNKGNFPGRFSGRQFSNSRSEMNVSTLELGDSALYLCASSLGRGLETQYFGPGTRLLVL.

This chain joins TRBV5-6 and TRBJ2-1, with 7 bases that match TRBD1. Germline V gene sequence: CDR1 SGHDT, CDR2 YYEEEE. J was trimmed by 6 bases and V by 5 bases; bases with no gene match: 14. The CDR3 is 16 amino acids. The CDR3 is CASRINPTGASNEQFF. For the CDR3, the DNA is TGTGCCAGCAGGATAAACCCCACAGGGGCCTCCAATGAGCAGTTCTTC.

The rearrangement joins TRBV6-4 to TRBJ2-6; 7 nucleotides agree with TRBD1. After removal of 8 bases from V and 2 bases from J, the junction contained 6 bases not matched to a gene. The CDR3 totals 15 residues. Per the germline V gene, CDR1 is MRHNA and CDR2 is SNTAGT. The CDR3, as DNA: TGTGCCAGCGTTAGCAGGGGGACTGGGGCCAACGTCCTGACTTTC. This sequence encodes CASVSRGTGANVLTF.

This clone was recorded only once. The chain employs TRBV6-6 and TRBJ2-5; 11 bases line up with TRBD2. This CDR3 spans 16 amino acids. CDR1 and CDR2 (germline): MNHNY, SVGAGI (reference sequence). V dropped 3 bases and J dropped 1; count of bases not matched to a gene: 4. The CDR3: CASSYPGTSGQETQYF. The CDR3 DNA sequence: TGTGCCAGCAGTTATCCCGGGACTAGCGGCCAAGAGACCCAGTACTTC.

CDR3 in amino acids: CASSPPGRVPSEQYF. The DNA for the CDR3 is TGTGCCAGCAGCCCCCCCGGCAGGGTCCCTAGCGAGCAGTACTTC. V is TRBV7-9 and J is TRBJ2-7, with D perhaps TRBD1 (5 bases). The CDR3 spans 15 residues. The ends were cut back, 5 bases at V and 6 bases at J, with 20 bases in the middle. CDR1 is SEHNR, CDR2 FQNEAQ, per germline (reference sequence).

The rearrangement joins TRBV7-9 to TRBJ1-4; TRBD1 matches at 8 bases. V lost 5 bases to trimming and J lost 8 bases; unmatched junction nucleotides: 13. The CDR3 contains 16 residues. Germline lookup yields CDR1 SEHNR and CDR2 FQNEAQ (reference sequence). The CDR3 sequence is CASSPRDRGRREKLFF. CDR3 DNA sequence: TGTGCCAGCAGCCCCCGAGACAGGGGCCGGAGAGAAAAACTGTTTTTT.

The CDR3 region has the DNA TGTGCCAGCAGCTTAACCGGGACTCGCTACAATGAGCAGTTCTTC. Protein sequence: CASSLTGTRYNEQFF. The chain carries TRBV7-2 and TRBJ2-1, with TRBD2 as a possible D gene (6 bases). The V end lost 2 bases, the J end lost 3 bases, and 11 bases lay between the germline ends. The CDR3 length is 15 residues. The germline gives CDR1 SGHTA, CDR2 FQGNSA. Complete variable domain (other parts from reference TRBV7-2 and TRBJ2-1): GAGVSQSPSNKVTEKGKDVELRCDPISGHTALYWYRQSLGQGLEFLIYFQGNSAPDKSGLPSDRFSAERTGGSVSTLTIQRTQQEDSAVYLCASSLTGTRYNEQFFGPGTRLTVL.